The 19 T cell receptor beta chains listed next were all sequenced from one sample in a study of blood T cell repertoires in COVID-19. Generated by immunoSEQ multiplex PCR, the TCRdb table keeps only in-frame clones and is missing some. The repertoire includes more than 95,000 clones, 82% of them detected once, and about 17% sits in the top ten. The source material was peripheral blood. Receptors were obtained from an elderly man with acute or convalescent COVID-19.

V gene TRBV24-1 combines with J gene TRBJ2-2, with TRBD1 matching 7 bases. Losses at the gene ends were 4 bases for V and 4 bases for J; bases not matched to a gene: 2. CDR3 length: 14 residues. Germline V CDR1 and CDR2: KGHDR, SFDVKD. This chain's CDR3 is CATSETGPTGELFF. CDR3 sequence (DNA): TGTGCCACCAGTGAGACAGGGCCCACCGGGGAGCTGTTTTTT.

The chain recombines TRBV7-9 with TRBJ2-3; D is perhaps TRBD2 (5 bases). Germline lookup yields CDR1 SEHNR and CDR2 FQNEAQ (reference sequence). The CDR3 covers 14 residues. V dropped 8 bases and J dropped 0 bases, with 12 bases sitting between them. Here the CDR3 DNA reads TGTGCCAGCTCCCTCGGGGTTAGCACAGATACGCAGTATTTT. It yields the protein CASSLGVSTDTQYF.

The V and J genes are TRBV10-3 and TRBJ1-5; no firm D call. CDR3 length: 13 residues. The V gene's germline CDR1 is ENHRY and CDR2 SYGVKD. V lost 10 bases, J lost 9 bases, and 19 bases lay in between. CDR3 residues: CATDSGFNAPQHF. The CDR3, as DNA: TGTGCCACCGATTCGGGTTTTAATGCGCCCCAGCATTTT.

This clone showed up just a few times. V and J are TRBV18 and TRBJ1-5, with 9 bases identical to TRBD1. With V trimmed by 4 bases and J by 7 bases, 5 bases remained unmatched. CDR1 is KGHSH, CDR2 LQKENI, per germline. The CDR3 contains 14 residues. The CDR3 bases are TGTGCCAGCTCACTAGGGACAGGGCAACAGCCCCAGCATTTT. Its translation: CASSLGTGQQPQHF.

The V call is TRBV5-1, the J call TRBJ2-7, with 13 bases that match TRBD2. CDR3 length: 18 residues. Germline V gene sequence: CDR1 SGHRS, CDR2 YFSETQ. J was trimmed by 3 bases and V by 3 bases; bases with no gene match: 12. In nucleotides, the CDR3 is TGCGCCAGCAGCTCTGGAGGACTAGCGGGAGCCATATACTACGAGCAGTACTTC. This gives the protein CASSSGGLAGAIYYEQYF. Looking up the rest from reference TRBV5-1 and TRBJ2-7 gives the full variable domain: KAGVTQTPRYLIKTRGQQVTLSCSPISGHRSVSWYQQTPGQGLQFLFEYFSETQRNKGNFPGRFSGRQFSNSRSEMNVSTLELGDSALYLCASSSGGLAGAIYYEQYFGPGTRLTVT.

The CDR3 loop reads CASSEHRNQAKNIQYF. The CDR3 DNA follows: TGCGCCAGCAGTGAGCACCGCAACCAGGCCAAAAACATTCAGTACTTC. The rearrangement joins TRBV10-1 to TRBJ2-4; D is undetermined. Germline V gene sequence: CDR1 WNHNN, CDR2 SYGVQD (reference sequence). This CDR3 has 16 residues. Between the trimmed V and J ends, which lost 2 bases and 1 base, there was a span of 12 bases.

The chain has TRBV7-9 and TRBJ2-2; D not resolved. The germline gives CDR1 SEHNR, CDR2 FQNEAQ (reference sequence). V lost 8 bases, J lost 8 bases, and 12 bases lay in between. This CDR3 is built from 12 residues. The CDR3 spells CASPVPTGELFF. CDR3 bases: TGTGCCAGCCCTGTCCCGACTGGGGAGCTGTTTTTT.

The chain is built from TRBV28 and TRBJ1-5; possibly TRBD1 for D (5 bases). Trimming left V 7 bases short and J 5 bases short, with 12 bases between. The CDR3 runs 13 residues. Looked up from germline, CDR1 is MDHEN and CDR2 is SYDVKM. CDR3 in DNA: TGTGCCAGCAATCAGGGAACGGATCAGCCCCAGCATTTT. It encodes CASNQGTDQPQHF.

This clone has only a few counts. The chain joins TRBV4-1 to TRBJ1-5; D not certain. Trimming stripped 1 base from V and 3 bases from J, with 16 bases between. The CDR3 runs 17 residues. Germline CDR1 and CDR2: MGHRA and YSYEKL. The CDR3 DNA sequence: TGCGCCAGCAGCCAAGTTGGTGGCAGACAAATCAATCAGCCCCAGCATTTT. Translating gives CASSQVGGRQINQPQHF.

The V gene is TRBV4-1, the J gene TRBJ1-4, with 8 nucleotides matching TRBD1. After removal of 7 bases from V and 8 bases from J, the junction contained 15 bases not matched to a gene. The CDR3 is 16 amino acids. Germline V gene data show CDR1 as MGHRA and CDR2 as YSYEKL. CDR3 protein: CASTHTQGAGVEKLFF. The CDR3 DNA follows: TGCGCCAGCACTCACACCCAGGGGGCGGGAGTGGAAAAACTGTTTTTT.

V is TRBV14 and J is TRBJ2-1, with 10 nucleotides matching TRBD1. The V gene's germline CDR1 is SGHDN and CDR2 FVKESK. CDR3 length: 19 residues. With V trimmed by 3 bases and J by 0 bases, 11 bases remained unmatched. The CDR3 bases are TGTGCCAGCAGCCACCCGACAGGGGGCTTAGTCAGCTCCTACAATGAGCAGTTCTTC. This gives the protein CASSHPTGGLVSSYNEQFF.

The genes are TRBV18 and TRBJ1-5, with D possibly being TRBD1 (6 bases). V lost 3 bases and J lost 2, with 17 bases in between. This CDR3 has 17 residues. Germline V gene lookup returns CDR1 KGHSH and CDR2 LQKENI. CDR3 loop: CASSPTSSWTGNQPQHF. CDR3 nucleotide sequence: TGTGCCAGCTCACCGACCTCAAGTTGGACAGGCAATCAGCCCCAGCATTTT.

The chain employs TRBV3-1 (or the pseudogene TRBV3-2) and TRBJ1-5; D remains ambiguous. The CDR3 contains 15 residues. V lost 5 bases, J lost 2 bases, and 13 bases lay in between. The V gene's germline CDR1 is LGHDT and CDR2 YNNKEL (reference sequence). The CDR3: CASSDLGSRNQPQHF. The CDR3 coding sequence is TGTGCCAGCAGCGACCTCGGGAGCCGCAATCAGCCCCAGCATTTT.

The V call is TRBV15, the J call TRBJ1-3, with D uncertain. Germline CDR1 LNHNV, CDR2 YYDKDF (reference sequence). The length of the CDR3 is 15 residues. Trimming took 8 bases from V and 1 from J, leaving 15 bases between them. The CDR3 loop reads CATSPRGVSGNTIYF. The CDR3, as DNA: TGTGCCACCTCCCCCCGGGGAGTGTCTGGAAACACCATATATTTT.

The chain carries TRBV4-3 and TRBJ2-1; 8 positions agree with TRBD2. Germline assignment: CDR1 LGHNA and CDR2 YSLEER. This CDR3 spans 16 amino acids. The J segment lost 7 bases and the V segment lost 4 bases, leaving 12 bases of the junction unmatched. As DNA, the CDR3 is TGCGCCAGCAGCCCCGGGGGGGCGGGAGGTATGAATGAGCAGTTCTTC. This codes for CASSPGGAGGMNEQFF.

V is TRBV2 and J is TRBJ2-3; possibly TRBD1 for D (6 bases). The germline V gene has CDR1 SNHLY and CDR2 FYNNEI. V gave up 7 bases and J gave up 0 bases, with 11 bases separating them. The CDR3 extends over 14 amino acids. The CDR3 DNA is TGTGCCAGCAAGGACAGAACTAGCACAGATACGCAGTATTTT. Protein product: CASKDRTSTDTQYF.

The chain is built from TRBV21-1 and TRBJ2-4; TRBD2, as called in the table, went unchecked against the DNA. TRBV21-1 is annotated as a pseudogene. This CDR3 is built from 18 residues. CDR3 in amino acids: CASSKGGKGPLAKNIQYF. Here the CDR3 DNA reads TGTGCCAGCAGCAAGGGAGGGAAGGGGCCCCTAGCCAAAAACATTCAGTACTTC.

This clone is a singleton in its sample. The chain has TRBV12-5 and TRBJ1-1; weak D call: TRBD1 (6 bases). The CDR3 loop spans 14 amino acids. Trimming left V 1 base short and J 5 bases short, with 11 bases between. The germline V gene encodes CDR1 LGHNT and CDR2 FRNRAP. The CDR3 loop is CASGLDRARTEAFF. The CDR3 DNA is TGTGCTAGTGGTTTGGACAGGGCGCGAACTGAAGCTTTCTTT.

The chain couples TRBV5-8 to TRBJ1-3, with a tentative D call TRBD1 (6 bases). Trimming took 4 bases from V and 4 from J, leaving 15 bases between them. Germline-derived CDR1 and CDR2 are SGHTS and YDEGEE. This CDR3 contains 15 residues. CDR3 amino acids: CASSLKGTTGNTIYF. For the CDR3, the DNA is TGTGCCAGCAGCCTGAAGGGGACAACAGGAAACACCATATATTTT.